A selection of T cell receptor beta chains follows, all from one sample in a study of cytomegalovirus exposure and HLA in healthy donors. Profiling relied on immunoSEQ multiplex PCR, and the TCRdb table lists in-frame clones only, not all of them. The table lists under 200,000 clones, 80% to 90% of them singletons. The sequencing sample was made of PBMCs. These receptors were obtained from a man aged 45-65 years in good health and CMV-seropositive. The CDR3 runs from the conserved cysteine through the conserved F or W. The order of the fields is clone size, J gene, D gene, V gene, CDR3 protein, CDR3 DNA. D genes are given only for firm matches. Part of the rows lack a size; the others show once, few, many or a class for expanded clones.

>NA|TRBJ2-5|TRBD2|TRBV15
CATSRAGLAGETQYF
TGTGCCACCAGCAGAGCGGGACTAGCGGGAGAGACCCAGTACTTC
>once|TRBJ2-2|TRBD2|TRBV6-4
CASSPLAGRNTGELFF
TGTGCCAGCAGTCCACTAGCGGGCCGGAACACCGGGGAGCTGTTTTTT
>once|TRBJ2-7|TRBD2|TRBV20-1
CSARLAHEQYF
TGCAGTGCTCGACTAGCCCACGAGCAGTACTTC
>NA|TRBJ2-5|NA|TRBV28
CASSLRGSETQYF
TGTGCCAGCAGTTTAAGAGGGAGCGAGACCCAGTACTTC
>NA|TRBJ2-5|TRBD1|TRBV6-5
CASSYATGGQETQYF
TGTGCCAGCAGTTACGCAACAGGGGGGCAAGAGACCCAGTACTTC
>NA|TRBJ2-5|TRBD2|TRBV4-1
CASSQDSGGYQETQYF
TGCGCCAGCAGCCAAGATAGCGGGGGGTACCAAGAGACCCAGTACTTC
>NA|TRBJ2-1|TRBD2|TRBV6-4
CASSPTSGTYNEQFF
TGTGCCAGCAGTCCTACTAGCGGAACCTACAATGAGCAGTTCTTC
>NA|TRBJ1-2|NA|TRBV14
CASSQDRVPRADYGYTF
TGTGCCAGCAGCCAAGATCGGGTACCCAGGGCTGACTATGGCTACACCTTC
>NA|TRBJ2-1|TRBD2|TRBV29-1
CSVEEGTSGIYNEQFF
TGCAGCGTTGAAGAAGGGACTAGCGGGATTTACAATGAGCAGTTCTTC
>NA|TRBJ2-5|NA|TRBV7-2
CASSKAWIEEETQYF
TGTGCCAGCAGTAAGGCCTGGATCGAGGAAGAGACCCAGTACTTC
>NA|TRBJ2-1|NA|TRBV7-2
CASSHPQGRGSSYNEQFF
TGTGCCAGCAGCCATCCGCAGGGCAGGGGTAGCTCCTACAATGAGCAGTTCTTC
>NA|TRBJ1-1|NA|TRBV2
CASSEPQKGMNTEAFF
TGTGCCAGCAGTGAACCCCAAAAGGGGATGAACACTGAAGCTTTCTTT
>NA|TRBJ2-7|TRBD2|TRBV5-1
CASSLVSGGSYEQYF
TGCGCCAGCAGCTTGGTCTCGGGGGGCTCCTACGAGCAGTACTTC
>NA|TRBJ1-2|NA|TRBV7-6
CASSLGRVNYGYTF
TGTGCCAGCAGCTTAGGCAGGGTTAACTATGGCTACACCTTC
>NA|TRBJ1-1|TRBD1|TRBV27
CASRDRGLNTEAFF
TGTGCCAGTCGGGACAGGGGACTGAACACTGAAGCTTTCTTT